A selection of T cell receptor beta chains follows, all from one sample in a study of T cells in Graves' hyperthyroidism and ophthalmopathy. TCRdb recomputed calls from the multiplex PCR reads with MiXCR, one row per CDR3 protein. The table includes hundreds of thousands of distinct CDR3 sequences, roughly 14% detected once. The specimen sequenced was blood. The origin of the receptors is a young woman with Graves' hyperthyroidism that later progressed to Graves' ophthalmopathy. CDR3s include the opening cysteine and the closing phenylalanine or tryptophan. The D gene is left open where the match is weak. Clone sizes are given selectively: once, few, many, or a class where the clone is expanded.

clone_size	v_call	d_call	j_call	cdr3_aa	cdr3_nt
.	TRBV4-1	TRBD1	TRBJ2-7	CASSQDPRKTGDEQYF	TGCGCCAGCAGCCAAGATCCAAGGAAGACAGGGGACGAGCAGTACTTC
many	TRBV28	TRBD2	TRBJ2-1	CASKRESYNEQFF	TGTGCCAGCAAGCGGGAGTCCTACAATGAGCAGTTCTTC
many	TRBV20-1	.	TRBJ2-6	CSAAGEGSGANVLTF	TGCAGTGCGGCAGGGGAAGGGTCTGGGGCCAACGTCCTGACTTTC
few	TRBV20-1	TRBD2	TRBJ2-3	CSAPGTSGTSTDTQYF	TGCAGTGCGCCAGGGACTAGCGGGACTAGCACAGATACGCAGTATTTT
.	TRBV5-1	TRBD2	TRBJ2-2	CASSRYSGINTGELFF	TGCGCCAGCAGCCGTTATAGCGGGATTAACACCGGGGAGCTGTTTTTT
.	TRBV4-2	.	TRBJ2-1	CASSQDRLLQLFF	TGTGCCAGCAGCCAAGATCGGCTCTTGCAGCTGTTCTTC
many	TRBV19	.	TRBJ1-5	CASKGQENQPQHF	TGTGCCAGTAAAGGGCAGGAGAATCAGCCCCAGCATTTT
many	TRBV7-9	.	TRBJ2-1	CASSLSYVRHEQFF	TGTGCCAGCAGCTTAAGTTATGTTCGTCATGAGCAGTTCTTC
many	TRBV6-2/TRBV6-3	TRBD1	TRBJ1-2	CASSQGQETNYGYTF	TGTGCCAGCAGTCAAGGACAGGAGACTAACTATGGCTACACCTTC
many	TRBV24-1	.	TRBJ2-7	CATSDSAGDLYEQYF	TGTGCCACCAGTGATTCGGCAGGGGATCTCTACGAGCAGTACTTC
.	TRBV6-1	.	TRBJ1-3	CAVRRGNAPGNTIYF	TGTGCCGTACGAAGGGGGAACGCTCCTGGAAACACCATATATTTT
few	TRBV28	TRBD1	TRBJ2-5	CASSKDRGSVQETQYF	TGTGCCAGCAGCAAAGACAGGGGAAGTGTCCAAGAGACCCAGTACTTC
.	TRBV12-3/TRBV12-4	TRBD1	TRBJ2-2	CASSPTAGTGGYTGELFF	TGTGCCAGCAGTCCTACCGCGGGGACAGGGGGCTATACCGGGGAGCTGTTTTTT
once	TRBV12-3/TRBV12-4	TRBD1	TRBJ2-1	CASTEGTGGLHEQFF	TGTGCCAGCACTGAAGGGACAGGGGGACTCCATGAGCAGTTCTTC
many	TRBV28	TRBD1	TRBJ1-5	CASSYGQGGQPQHF	TGTGCCAGCAGTTACGGACAGGGCGGACAGCCCCAGCATTTT
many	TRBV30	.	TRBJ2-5	CAWSDETQYF	TGTGCCTGGAGTGATGAGACCCAGTACTTC
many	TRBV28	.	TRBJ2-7	CASSLTAGGSSYEQYF	TGTGCCAGCAGTTTAACCGCAGGGGGGAGCTCCTACGAGCAGTACTTC
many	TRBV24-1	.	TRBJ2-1	CATSDFSRSASYNEQFF	TGTGCCACCAGTGATTTTTCCCGGTCTGCGTCCTACAATGAGCAGTTCTTC
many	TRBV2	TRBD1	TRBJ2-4	CASSEAPGGENIQYF	TGTGCCAGCAGTGAAGCGCCAGGGGGCGAAAACATTCAGTACTTC
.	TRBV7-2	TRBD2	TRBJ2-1	CASSPFGTSGRANEQFF	TGTGCCAGCAGCCCCTTCGGGACTAGCGGGAGGGCAAATGAGCAGTTCTTC